This T cell receptor (beta chain) was profiled in a study of shared clonotypes between healthy human individuals. Study outcomes and limitations: In general, naive subsets displayed greater estimated richness than memory subsets did.

The CDR3 sequence is 13 residues long. Germline values: CDR1 GTSNPN, CDR2 SVGIG (reference sequence). V was shortened by 2 bases and J by 5 bases, with 11 bases between the two germline ends. Original methodology: ImmunoSEQ supplied junction-only sequences lacking quality scores, so filtering was different. Data came from immunoSEQ multiplex PCR; TCRdb stores just in-frame clones and leaves some out. The V and J calls and clone size were taken over from that table, and D and trimming were inferred from the DNA. The data hold roughly 1,800,000 clones, with approximately 95% observed a single time. Concerning this clone itself: What it recognizes is unknown.

Terminally differentiated effector memory CD45RA+ cells were excluded by CCR7 positive selection of CD45RO-negative cells. There were no recent acute infections or vaccinations among the donors, who were healthy HIV-negative adults. The source is a man in his late teens or twenties in good health. V is TRBV30 and J is TRBJ2-3; no clear D. Sequencing was carried out using naive CD8+ T cells sorted from blood. The CDR3 DNA reads as TGTGCCTGGAGTTTTACAGCCGGAGATACGCAGTATTTT. Its protein is CAWSFTAGDTQYF.